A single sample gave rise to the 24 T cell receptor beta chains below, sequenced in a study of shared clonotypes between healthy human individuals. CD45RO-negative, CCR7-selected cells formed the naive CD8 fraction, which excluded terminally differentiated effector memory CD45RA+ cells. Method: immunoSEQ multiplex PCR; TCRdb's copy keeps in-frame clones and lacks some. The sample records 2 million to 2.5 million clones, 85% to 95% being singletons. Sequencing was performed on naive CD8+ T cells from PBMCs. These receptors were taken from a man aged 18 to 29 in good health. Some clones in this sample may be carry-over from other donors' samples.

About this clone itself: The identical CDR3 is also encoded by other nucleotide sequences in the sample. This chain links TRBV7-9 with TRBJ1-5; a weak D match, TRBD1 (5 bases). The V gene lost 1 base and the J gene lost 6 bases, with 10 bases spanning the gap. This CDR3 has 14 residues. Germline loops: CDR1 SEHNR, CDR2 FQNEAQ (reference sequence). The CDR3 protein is CASSLDGGFQPQHF. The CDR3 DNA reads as TGTGCCAGCAGCTTAGACGGGGGGTTTCAGCCCCAGCATTTT.

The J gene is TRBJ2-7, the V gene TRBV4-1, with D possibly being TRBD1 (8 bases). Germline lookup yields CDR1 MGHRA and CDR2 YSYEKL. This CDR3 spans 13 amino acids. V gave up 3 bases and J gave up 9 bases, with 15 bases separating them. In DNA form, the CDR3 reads TGCGCCAGCAGCCAGACACAGGGGGGGCCGCAGTACTTC. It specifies CASSQTQGGPQYF.

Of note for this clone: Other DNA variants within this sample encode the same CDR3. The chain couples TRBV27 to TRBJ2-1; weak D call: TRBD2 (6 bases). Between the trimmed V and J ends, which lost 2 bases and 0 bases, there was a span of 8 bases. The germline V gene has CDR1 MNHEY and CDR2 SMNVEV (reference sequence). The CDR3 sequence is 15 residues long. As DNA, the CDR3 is TGTGCCAGCAGTTTACTCGGGGGCTCCTACAATGAGCAGTTCTTC. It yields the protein CASSLLGGSYNEQFF.

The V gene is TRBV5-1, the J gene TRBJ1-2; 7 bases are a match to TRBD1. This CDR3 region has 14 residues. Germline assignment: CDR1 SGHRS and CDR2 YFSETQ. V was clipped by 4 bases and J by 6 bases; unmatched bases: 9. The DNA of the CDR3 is TGCGCCAGCAGCCCTACAGGGGAAAGGGATGGCTACACCTTC. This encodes CASSPTGERDGYTF.

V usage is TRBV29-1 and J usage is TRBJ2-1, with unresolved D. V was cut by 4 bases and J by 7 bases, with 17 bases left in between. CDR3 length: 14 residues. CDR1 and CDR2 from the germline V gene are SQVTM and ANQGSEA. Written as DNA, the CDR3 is TGCAGCGTTGTTATTACGGGTCTTAATAATGAGCAGTTCTTC. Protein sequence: CSVVITGLNNEQFF.

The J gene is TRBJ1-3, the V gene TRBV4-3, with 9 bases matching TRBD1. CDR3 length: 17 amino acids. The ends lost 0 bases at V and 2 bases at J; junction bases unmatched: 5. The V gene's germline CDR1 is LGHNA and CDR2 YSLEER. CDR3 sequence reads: CASSQDRDRETGNTIYF. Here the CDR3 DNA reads TGCGCCAGCAGCCAAGATCGGGACAGGGAGACTGGAAACACCATATATTTT.

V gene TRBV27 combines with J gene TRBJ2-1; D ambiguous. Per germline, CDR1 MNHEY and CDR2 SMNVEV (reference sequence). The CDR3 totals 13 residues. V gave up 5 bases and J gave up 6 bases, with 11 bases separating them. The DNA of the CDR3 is TGTGCCAGCAGTAGTTCAGTTCTCAATGAGCAGTTCTTC. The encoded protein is CASSSSVLNEQFF.

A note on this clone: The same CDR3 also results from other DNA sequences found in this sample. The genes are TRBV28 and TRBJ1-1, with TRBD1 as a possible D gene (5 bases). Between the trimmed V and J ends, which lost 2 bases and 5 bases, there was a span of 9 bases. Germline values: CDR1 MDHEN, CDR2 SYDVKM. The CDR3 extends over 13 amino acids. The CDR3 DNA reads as TGTGCCAGCAGTTTAGGGGCAGGAACTGAAGCTTTCTTT. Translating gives CASSLGAGTEAFF.

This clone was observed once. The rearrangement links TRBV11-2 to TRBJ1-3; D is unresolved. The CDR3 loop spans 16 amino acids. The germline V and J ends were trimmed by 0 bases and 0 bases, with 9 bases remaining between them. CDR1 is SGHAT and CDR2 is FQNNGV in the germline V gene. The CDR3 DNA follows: TGTGCCAGCAGCTTAGATCTCGACATCTCTGGAAACACCATATATTTT. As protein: CASSLDLDISGNTIYF.

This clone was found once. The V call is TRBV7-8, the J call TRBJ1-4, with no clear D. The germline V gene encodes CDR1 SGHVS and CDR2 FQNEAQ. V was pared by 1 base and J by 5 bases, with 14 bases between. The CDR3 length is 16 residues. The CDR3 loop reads CASSLEEFQGNEKLFF. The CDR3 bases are TGTGCCAGCAGCTTAGAAGAGTTTCAAGGAAATGAAAAACTGTTTTTT.

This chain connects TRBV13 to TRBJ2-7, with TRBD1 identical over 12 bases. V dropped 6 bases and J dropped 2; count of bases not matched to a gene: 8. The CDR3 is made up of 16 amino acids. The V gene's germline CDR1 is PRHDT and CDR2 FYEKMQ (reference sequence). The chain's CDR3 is CASSPGGTGGAYEQYF. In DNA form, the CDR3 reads TGTGCCAGCAGTCCCGGGGGGACAGGGGGCGCCTACGAGCAGTACTTC.

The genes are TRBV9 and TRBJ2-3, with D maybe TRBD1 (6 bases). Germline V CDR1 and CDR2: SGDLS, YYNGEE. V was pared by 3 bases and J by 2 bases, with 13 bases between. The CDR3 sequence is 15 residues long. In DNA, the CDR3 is TGTGCCAGCAGCGCAGACAGGTACTTCACAGATACGCAGTATTTT. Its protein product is CASSADRYFTDTQYF.

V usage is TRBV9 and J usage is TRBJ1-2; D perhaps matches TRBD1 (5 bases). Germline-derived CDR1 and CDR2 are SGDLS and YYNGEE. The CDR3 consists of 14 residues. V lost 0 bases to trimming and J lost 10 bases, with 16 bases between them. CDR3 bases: TGTGCCAGCAGCGTAGAGGGGAGGGCAGTCCACTACACCTTC. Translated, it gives CASSVEGRAVHYTF.

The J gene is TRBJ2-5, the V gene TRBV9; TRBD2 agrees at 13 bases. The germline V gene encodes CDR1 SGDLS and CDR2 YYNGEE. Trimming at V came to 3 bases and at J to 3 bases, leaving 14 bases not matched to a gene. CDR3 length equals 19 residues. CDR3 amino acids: CASSGGYGRLAGGEETQYF. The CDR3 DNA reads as TGTGCCAGCAGCGGTGGGTACGGGAGACTAGCGGGAGGAGAAGAGACCCAGTACTTC.

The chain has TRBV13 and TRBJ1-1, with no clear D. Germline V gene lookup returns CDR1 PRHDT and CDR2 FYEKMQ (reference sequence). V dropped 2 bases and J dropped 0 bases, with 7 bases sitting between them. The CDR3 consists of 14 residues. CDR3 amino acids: CASSLFRMNTEAFF. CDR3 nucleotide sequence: TGTGCCAGCAGCTTATTTAGGATGAACACTGAAGCTTTCTTT.

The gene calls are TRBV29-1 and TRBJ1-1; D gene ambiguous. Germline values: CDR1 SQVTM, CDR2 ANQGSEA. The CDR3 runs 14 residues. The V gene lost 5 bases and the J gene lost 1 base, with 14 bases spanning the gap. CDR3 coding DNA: TGCAGCGTTCTCCCCCGAGAGGGGAACACTGAAGCTTTCTTT. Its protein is CSVLPREGNTEAFF.

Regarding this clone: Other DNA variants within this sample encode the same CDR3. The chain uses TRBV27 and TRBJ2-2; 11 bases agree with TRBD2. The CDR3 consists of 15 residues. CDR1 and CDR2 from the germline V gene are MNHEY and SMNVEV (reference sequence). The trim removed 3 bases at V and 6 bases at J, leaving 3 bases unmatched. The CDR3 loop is CASSFLAGGAGELFF. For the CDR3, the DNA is TGTGCCAGCAGTTTCTTAGCGGGAGGGGCCGGGGAGCTGTTTTTT.

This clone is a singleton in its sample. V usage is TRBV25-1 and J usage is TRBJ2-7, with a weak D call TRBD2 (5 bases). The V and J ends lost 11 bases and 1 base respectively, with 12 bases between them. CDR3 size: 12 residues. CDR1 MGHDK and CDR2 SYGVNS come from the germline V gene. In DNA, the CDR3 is TGTGCCGTCCGGGCGGGTTCCTACGAGCAGTACTTC. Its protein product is CAVRAGSYEQYF.

CDR3 loop: CAWSDREAGNTIYF. Written as DNA, the CDR3 is TGTGCCTGGAGTGACAGGGAGGCTGGAAACACCATATATTTT. The chain joins TRBV30 to TRBJ1-3; D perhaps matches TRBD1 (6 bases). CDR1 GTSNPN and CDR2 SVGIG come from the germline V gene (reference sequence). Trimming shortened V by 1 base and J by 2 bases, and 9 bases separated the two germline ends. This CDR3 has 14 residues. Supplemented by reference TRBV30 and TRBJ1-3, the full variable domain reads SQTIHQWPATLVQPVGSPLSLECTVEGTSNPNLYWYRQAAGRGLQLLFYSVGIGQISSEVPQNLSASRPQDRQFILSSKKLLLSDSGFYLCAWSDREAGNTIYFGEGSWLTVV.

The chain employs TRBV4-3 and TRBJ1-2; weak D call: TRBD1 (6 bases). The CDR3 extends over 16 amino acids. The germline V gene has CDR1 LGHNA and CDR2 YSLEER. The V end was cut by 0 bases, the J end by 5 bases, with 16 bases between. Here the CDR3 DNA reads TGCGCCAGCAGCCAAGACCGTACAGGGCGGATTTATGGCTACACCTTC. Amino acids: CASSQDRTGRIYGYTF.

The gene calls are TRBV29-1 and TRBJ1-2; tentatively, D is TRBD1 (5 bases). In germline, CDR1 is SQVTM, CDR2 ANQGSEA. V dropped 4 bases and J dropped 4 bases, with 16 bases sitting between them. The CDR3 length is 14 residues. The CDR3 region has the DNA TGCAGCGTTGCTCCGGCGGCAGGGCTCTATGGCTACACCTTC. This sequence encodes CSVAPAAGLYGYTF.

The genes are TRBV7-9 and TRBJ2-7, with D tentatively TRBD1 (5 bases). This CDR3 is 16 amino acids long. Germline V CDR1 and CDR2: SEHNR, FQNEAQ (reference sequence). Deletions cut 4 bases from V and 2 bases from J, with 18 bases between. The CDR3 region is CASSSRGQGPTYEQYF. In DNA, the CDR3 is TGTGCCAGCAGCTCCCGCGGCCAGGGCCCTACCTACGAGCAGTACTTC.

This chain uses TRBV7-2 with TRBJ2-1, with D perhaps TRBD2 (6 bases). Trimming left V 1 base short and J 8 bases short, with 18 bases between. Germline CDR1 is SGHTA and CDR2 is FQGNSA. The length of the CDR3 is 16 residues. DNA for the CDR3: TGTGCCAGCAGCTTAGGGAGGGGCCGACTTTGGGATGAGCAGTTCTTC. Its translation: CASSLGRGRLWDEQFF.

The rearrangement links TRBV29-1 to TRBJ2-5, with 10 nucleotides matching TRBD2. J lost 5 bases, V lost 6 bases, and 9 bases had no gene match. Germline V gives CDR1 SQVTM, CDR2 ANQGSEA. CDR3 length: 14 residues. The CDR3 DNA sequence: TGCAGCGTCCAGCTAGCGGGAGTTGGTGAGACCCAGTACTTC. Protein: CSVQLAGVGETQYF.